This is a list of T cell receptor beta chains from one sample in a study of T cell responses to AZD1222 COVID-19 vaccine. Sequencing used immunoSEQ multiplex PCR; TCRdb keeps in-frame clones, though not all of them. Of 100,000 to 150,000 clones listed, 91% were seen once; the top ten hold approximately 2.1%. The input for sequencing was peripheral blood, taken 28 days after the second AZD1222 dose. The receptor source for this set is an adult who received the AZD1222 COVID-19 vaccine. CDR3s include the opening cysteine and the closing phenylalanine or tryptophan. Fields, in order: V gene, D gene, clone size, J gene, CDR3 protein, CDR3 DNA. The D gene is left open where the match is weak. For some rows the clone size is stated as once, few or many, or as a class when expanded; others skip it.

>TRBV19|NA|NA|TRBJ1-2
CASSATGAYGYTF
TGTGCCAGTAGTGCAACAGGTGCCTATGGCTACACCTTC
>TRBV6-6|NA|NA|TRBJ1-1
CASSYSLQGGAFF
TGTGCCAGCAGTTACTCGTTACAGGGAGGGGCTTTCTTT
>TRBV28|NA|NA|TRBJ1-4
CASSSPARGGNEKLFF
TGTGCCAGCAGTTCTCCCGCCAGGGGCGGAAATGAAAAACTGTTTTTT
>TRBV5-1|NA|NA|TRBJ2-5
CASSLTREETQYF
TGCGCCAGCAGCTTGACCAGGGAGGAGACCCAGTACTTC
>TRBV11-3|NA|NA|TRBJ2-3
CASSLEDTDTQYF
TGTGCCAGCAGCTTGGAAGACACAGATACGCAGTATTTT
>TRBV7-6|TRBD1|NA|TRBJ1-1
CASSLAPGQGRSDTEAFF
TGTGCCAGCAGCTTAGCACCGGGACAGGGGAGATCAGACACTGAAGCTTTCTTT
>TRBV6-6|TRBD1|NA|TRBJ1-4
CASKRQGEGEKLFF
TGTGCCAGCAAGAGACAGGGGGAGGGAGAAAAACTGTTTTTT
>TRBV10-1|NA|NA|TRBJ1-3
CAPRQSGNTIYF
TGCGCCCCTAGGCAGTCTGGAAACACCATATATTTT
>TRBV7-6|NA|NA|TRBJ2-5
CASSLPGPYGGQETQYF
TGTGCCAGCTCATTACCCGGACCCTACGGGGGCCAAGAGACCCAGTACTTC
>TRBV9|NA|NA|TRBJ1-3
CATSTGNTGNTIYF
TGTGCCACTTCGACAGGTAACACTGGAAACACCATATATTTT
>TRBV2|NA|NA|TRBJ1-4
CATWDGYNEKLFF
TGTGCCACCTGGGACGGCTATAATGAAAAACTGTTTTTT
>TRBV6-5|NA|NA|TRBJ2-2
CASLSLNTGELFF
TGTGCCAGCTTGAGCTTAAACACCGGGGAGCTGTTTTTT
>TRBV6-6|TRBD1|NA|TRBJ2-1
CASSYARQGAINEQFF
TGTGCCAGCAGTTACGCGAGACAGGGGGCGATCAATGAGCAGTTCTTC
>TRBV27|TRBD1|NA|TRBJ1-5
CASNPTGASQPQHF
TGTGCCAGCAATCCGACAGGGGCCAGTCAGCCCCAGCATTTT
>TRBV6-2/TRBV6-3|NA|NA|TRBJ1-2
CASSPRQEGFHTF
TGTGCCAGCAGCCCCAGACAGGAGGGATTCCACACCTTC
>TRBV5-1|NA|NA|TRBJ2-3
CASSLMVIGANTDTQYF
TGCGCCAGCAGCTTGATGGTAATAGGGGCCAACACAGATACGCAGTATTTT
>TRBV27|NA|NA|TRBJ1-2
CASSHDRQSYGYTF
TGTGCCAGCAGTCACGACAGACAGTCCTATGGCTACACCTTC
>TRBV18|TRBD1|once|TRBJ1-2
CASSPPSRGEANGYTF
TGTGCCAGCTCACCACCGTCCAGGGGGGAAGCTAACGGCTACACCTTC
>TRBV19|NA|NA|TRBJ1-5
CASRPGTPRNQPQHF
TGTGCCAGTAGGCCAGGGACCCCTCGGAATCAGCCCCAGCATTTT